A single TCR beta chain is shown here with its context. What it binds is not known. 13 Jbeta primers and 60 Vbeta primers were used for the PCR. Some clones are missing from TCRdb's copy, which holds only in-frame ones; the method was immunoSEQ multiplex PCR. Seen here are over 85,000 clones, around 73% observed once, and the top ten hold about 1.2%. The data stem from a study of cytomegalovirus exposure and HLA in healthy donors. Study outcomes and limitations: About 87% or about 30% of the time was how often most TCR beta V segments were productive, according to an earlier analysis. With high specificity and sensitivity, the classifier reportedly diagnosed cytomegalovirus status. Analysis was carried out at a later point, and it linked a missense DCLRE1C variant to TCR beta V- and J-gene trimming.

Sequenced input: PBMCs. This clonotype originated in a female donor in good health and CMV-seronegative.

The CDR3 DNA reads TGCGCCAGCAGCTTGCTCCAAGGAGGCCCCTACAATGAGCAGTTCTTC. Its translation is CASSLLQGGPYNEQFF. The V gene is TRBV5-1, the J gene TRBJ2-1, with a weak D call TRBD2 (5 bases). Trimming shortened V by 1 base and J by 2 bases, and 13 bases separated the two germline ends. Germline V gene sequence: CDR1 SGHRS, CDR2 YFSETQ. The CDR3 totals 16 residues. The whole variable domain, filled in from reference TRBV5-1 and TRBJ2-1, reads KAGVTQTPRYLIKTRGQQVTLSCSPISGHRSVSWYQQTPGQGLQFLFEYFSETQRNKGNFPGRFSGRQFSNSRSEMNVSTLELGDSALYLCASSLLQGGPYNEQFFGPGTRLTVL.